This T cell receptor beta chain came from a study of CD8 T cells in ankylosing spondylitis. Trimming stripped 4 bases from V and 1 base from J, with 4 bases between. The CDR3 covers 12 residues. CDR1 is DFQATT, CDR2 SNEGSKA, per germline (reference sequence). Study-wide findings and caveats: For ankylosing spondylitis blood, a TCR beta motif of about eight highly homologous variants appeared characteristic. Significantly higher representation of disease-linked clones was reported for matched ankylosing spondylitis synovial fluid.

Each CDR3 protein gets one entry after TCRdb re-called the 5' RACE reads with MiXCR. The sample has some 840,000 distinct CDR3 sequences; 10% to 15% are singletons. Note on this clonotype: Antigen unknown.

The V call is TRBV20-1, the J call TRBJ1-4; D is undetermined. Material: blood, either unsorted or a sorted T cell fraction (not recorded which). This receptor was identified in a male donor with ankylosing spondylitis. CDR3 residues: CSAKGTNEKLFF. DNA for the CDR3: TGCAGTGCTAAGGGAACTAATGAAAAACTGTTTTTT.